The 15 T cell receptor beta chains listed next were all sequenced from one sample in a study. TCRdb independently ran MiXCR on the 5' RACE reads; one entry per CDR3 protein. This table holds about 40,000 distinct CDR3 sequences, 15% to 20% found once. The sample consisted of naive CD4+ T cells sorted from a lymph node. The subset is: naive CD4+ T cells, CD4+CD45RA+CD25-. The origin of the receptors is a female donor with breast cancer.

The V and J genes are TRBV10-2 and TRBJ1-6; no firm D call. V lost 4 bases to trimming and J lost 10 bases, with 11 bases between them. Germline values: CDR1 WSHSY, CDR2 SAAADI. The CDR3 length is 13 residues. In DNA form, the CDR3 reads TGCGCCAGCAGTGGTTATGAGGGATCACCCCTCCACTTT. Encoded protein: CASSGYEGSPLHF.

About this clonotype: Since a much larger clone is just one base distant, this may be a read error. This chain connects TRBV10-2 to TRBJ2-6; 9 nucleotides line up with TRBD1. The CDR3 has 18 amino acids. Germline CDR1 WSHSY, CDR2 SAAADI. V lost 4 bases, J lost 0 bases, and 7 bases stayed unmatched. DNA of the CDR3: TGCGCCAGCAGTGCGACCGGGACAGGGTCCTCTGGGGCCAACGTCCTGACTTTC. Its protein is CASSATGTGSSGANVLTF.

This clonotype showed up just a few times. The chain carries TRBV7-8 and TRBJ2-3; 7 bases match TRBD2. This CDR3 is 16 amino acids long. Germline V gene data show CDR1 as SGHVS and CDR2 as FQNEAQ. Trimming removed 0 bases from V and 4 bases from J; junction bases left unmatched: 7. CDR3 in amino acids: CASSLAGAGAADTQYF. CDR3 coding DNA: TGTGCCAGCAGCTTAGCCGGGGCGGGAGCGGCAGATACGCAGTATTTT.

The chain uses TRBV5-1 and TRBJ2-5; 8 nucleotides align to TRBD2. V was clipped by 5 bases and J by 0 bases; unmatched bases: 3. CDR1 and CDR2 (germline): SGHRS, YFSETQ. This CDR3 spans 14 amino acids. The CDR3 region has the DNA TGCGCCAGCAGTAGCGGGGCGTACCAAGAGACCCAGTACTTC. Its translation is CASSSGAYQETQYF.

This clonotype was counted only a few times. CDR3 in amino acids: CASSRTLTSSNQPQHF. The CDR3 nucleotides read TGTGCCAGCAGTCGGACTCTTACCTCTAGCAATCAGCCCCAGCATTTT. The chain couples TRBV12-3 or TRBV12-4 to TRBJ1-5; no reliable D call. CDR3 size: 16 residues. Deletions cut 5 bases from V and 0 bases from J, with 14 bases between.

The chain joins TRBV5-1 to TRBJ1-4; D may be TRBD1 (6 bases). Germline CDR1 is SGHRS and CDR2 is YFSETQ. V was shortened by 4 bases and J by 12 bases, with 13 bases between the two germline ends. CDR3 size: 12 residues. The CDR3 spells CASSLNNRELFF. The CDR3 DNA reads TGCGCCAGCAGCCTGAATAACAGGGAACTGTTTTTT. The full variable domain, rest sourced from reference TRBV5-1 and TRBJ1-4, is KAGVTQTPRYLIKTRGQQVTLSCSPISGHRSVSWYQQTPGQGLQFLFEYFSETQRNKGNFPGRFSGRQFSNSRSEMNVSTLELGDSALYLCASSLNNRELFFGSGTQLSVL.

This clonotype was observed a handful of times. V usage is TRBV20-1 and J usage is TRBJ2-7; maybe TRBD1 (5 bases). V gave up 4 bases and J gave up 7 bases, with 14 bases separating them. Germline V lookup: CDR1 DFQATT, CDR2 SNEGSKA (reference sequence). This CDR3 is built from 12 residues. CDR3 protein: CSAIGSGREQYF. The CDR3 coding sequence is TGCAGTGCTATTGGGTCAGGGCGGGAGCAGTACTTC.

Ten or more counts support this clonotype. V usage is TRBV6-2 or TRBV6-3 and J usage is TRBJ2-5; 8 bases map to TRBD2. Losses at the gene ends were 2 bases for V and 1 base for J; bases not matched to a gene: 6. This CDR3 has 16 amino acids. Germline loops: CDR1 MNHEY, CDR2 SVGEGT. CDR3 region: CASSYGSSGSQETQYF. DNA of the CDR3: TGTGCCAGCAGTTACGGATCTAGCGGGTCCCAAGAGACCCAGTACTTC.

As to this clonotype: The conserved final phenylalanine or tryptophan is absent from the CDR3, which likely points to a read error. This rearrangement joins TRBV18 to TRBJ1-1; tentative D call: TRBD1 (5 bases). The CDR3 length is 14 residues. The germline V gene has CDR1 KGHSH and CDR2 LQKENI. Trimming removed 8 bases from V and 2 bases from J, with 15 bases in between. This CDR3 is CASADQGRNTEAFS. CDR3 DNA sequence: TGTGCCAGCGCCGATCAGGGACGAAACACTGAAGCTTTCTCT.

There are many counts of this clonotype. The gene calls are TRBV4-1 and TRBJ1-1, with unresolved D. From germline, CDR1 is MGHRA and CDR2 YSYEKL. The CDR3 consists of 14 residues. Trimming left V 4 bases short and J 3 bases short, with 12 bases between. The CDR3 loop is CASSPRWRDTEAFF. The CDR3 bases are TGCGCCAGCAGCCCTAGATGGAGAGACACTGAAGCTTTCTTT.

The table lists this clonotype with a few counts. CDR3 residues: CASSLDVTRSSGYTF. The CDR3 DNA reads as TGCGCCAGCAGCTTGGATGTCACCCGGAGTTCTGGCTACACCTTC. The V gene is TRBV5-1, the J gene TRBJ1-2; D gene ambiguous. Germline CDR1 is SGHRS and CDR2 is YFSETQ. V was shortened by 0 bases and J by 7 bases, with 16 bases between the two germline ends. There are 15 residues in the CDR3.

The genes are TRBV5-1 and TRBJ1-1, with TRBD1 as a possible D gene (6 bases). CDR3 length equals 14 residues. With 3 bases removed from V and 5 bases from J, the gap between germline ends came to 14 bases. The germline CDR1 and CDR2 sequences are SGHRS and YFSETQ. CDR3 in DNA: TGCGCCAGCAGCTCGACGACAGGAGGGACTGAAGCTTTCTTT. As protein: CASSSTTGGTEAFF.

The CDR3 protein is CASSSDSGAFF. The CDR3 DNA follows: TGTGCCAGCAGTAGTGACAGCGGAGCTTTCTTT. The chain employs TRBV28 and TRBJ1-1, with D perhaps matching TRBD1 (5 bases). The CDR3 sequence is 11 residues long. Germline V lookup: CDR1 MDHEN, CDR2 SYDVKM. The V end was cut by 5 bases, the J end by 10 bases, with 11 bases between. Combining the CDR3 with reference TRBV28 and TRBJ1-1 gives the whole variable domain DVKVTQSSRYLVKRTGEKVFLECVQDMDHENMFWYRQDPGLGLRLIYFSYDVKMKEKGDIPEGYSVSREKKERFSLILESASTNQTSMYLCASSSDSGAFFGQGTRLTVV.

This clonotype was seen more than once but under ten times. The rearrangement uses TRBV7-2 and TRBJ2-5, with D hard to call. V was clipped by 6 bases and J by 5 bases, with 16 bases between them. Per germline, CDR1 SGHTA and CDR2 FQGNSA. The CDR3 totals 14 residues. In nucleotides, the CDR3 is TGTGCCAGCAGAAAAGAGGTGGCGGCGGAGACCCAGTACTTC. Amino acids: CASRKEVAAETQYF.

This clonotype has ten or more counts. The chain links TRBV29-1 to TRBJ2-1; 7 bases fit TRBD2. Unmatched junction bases numbered 11, after V lost 7 bases and J lost 5 bases. Germline assignment: CDR1 SQVTM and CDR2 ANQGSEA. CDR3 size: 14 residues. The CDR3 reads CSAARGSGHNEQFF. DNA of the CDR3: TGCAGCGCCGCGCGCGGGAGTGGCCACAATGAGCAGTTCTTC.